These T cell receptor beta chains were read from a single sample in a study of beta chain features in type 1 diabetes. Method: immunoSEQ multiplex PCR; TCRdb's copy keeps in-frame clones and lacks some. The repertoire has 550,000 to 850,000 clones, under 15% of them found once; the top ten carry about 0.02%. What was sequenced was naive CD4+ T cells from blood. The receptors were sampled from a young man with type 1 diabetes. Both conserved end residues are part of each CDR3. Each record gives: D gene, clone size, V gene, J gene, CDR3 DNA, CDR3 protein. A D gene is named only where the DNA matches it firmly. Expanded clones get a size class; other rows say once, few or many, or leave the size out.

d_call: -
clone_size: few
v_call: TRBV7-3
j_call: TRBJ2-1
cdr3_nt: TGTGCCAGCAGCATATCGGACACGAGCTCCTACAATGAGCAGTTCTTC
cdr3_aa: CASSISDTSSYNEQFF

d_call: -
clone_size: -
v_call: TRBV7-2
j_call: TRBJ2-4
cdr3_nt: TGTGCCAGCAGCTCTACCGGGACAGCCAAAAACATTCAGTACTTC
cdr3_aa: CASSSTGTAKNIQYF

d_call: -
clone_size: few
v_call: TRBV2
j_call: TRBJ2-2
cdr3_nt: TGTGCCAGCAGTATACAGGTTCGGGGCAACACCGGGGAGCTGTTTTTT
cdr3_aa: CASSIQVRGNTGELFF

d_call: -
clone_size: few
v_call: TRBV6-1
j_call: TRBJ2-7
cdr3_nt: TGTGCCAGCAGTGAGACGGCCTACGAGCAGTACTTC
cdr3_aa: CASSETAYEQYF

d_call: -
clone_size: -
v_call: TRBV5-1
j_call: TRBJ1-2
cdr3_nt: TGCGCCAGCAGCGTAGGACAGAACTATGGCTACACCTTC
cdr3_aa: CASSVGQNYGYTF

d_call: TRBD2
clone_size: -
v_call: TRBV5-1
j_call: TRBJ2-3
cdr3_nt: TGCGCCAGCAGCTTGGGGACTAGCGGATCCACAGATACGCAGTATTTT
cdr3_aa: CASSLGTSGSTDTQYF

d_call: -
clone_size: few
v_call: TRBV7-8
j_call: TRBJ2-1
cdr3_nt: TGTGCCAGCAGATCCAGATGGCAGGACGTCGACAATGAGCAGTTCTTC
cdr3_aa: CASRSRWQDVDNEQFF

d_call: -
clone_size: -
v_call: TRBV29-1
j_call: TRBJ1-2
cdr3_nt: TGCAGCGTTGCCCCCGTGGTAGGATGGGACTATGGCTACACCTTC
cdr3_aa: CSVAPVVGWDYGYTF

d_call: TRBD2
clone_size: once
v_call: TRBV5-4
j_call: TRBJ2-2
cdr3_nt: TGTGCCAGCAGCTTAACCGGGACTAGGGTGACCGGGGAGCTGTTTTTT
cdr3_aa: CASSLTGTRVTGELFF

d_call: TRBD1
clone_size: few
v_call: TRBV5-6
j_call: TRBJ2-7
cdr3_nt: TGTGCCAGCAGCCTCGACCGGACAGGGGTGAGCTACGAGCAGTACTTC
cdr3_aa: CASSLDRTGVSYEQYF

d_call: -
clone_size: few
v_call: TRBV7-9
j_call: TRBJ1-5
cdr3_nt: TGTGCCAGCAGCGTCCAGGATAGCAATCAGCCCCAGCATTTT
cdr3_aa: CASSVQDSNQPQHF